These 10 T cell receptor beta chains came from one sample sequenced in a study of T cell responses to AZD1222 COVID-19 vaccine. Sequencing used immunoSEQ multiplex PCR; TCRdb keeps in-frame clones, though not all of them. The sample shows some 130,000 clones, 85% to 95% of them seen only once. This sample comprised peripheral blood, obtained on day 0 of AZD1222 vaccination. The receptors stem from an adult in good health.

The rearrangement uses TRBV19 and TRBJ2-7; possibly TRBD2 for D (6 bases). CDR3 length: 12 amino acids. Trimming took 5 bases from V and 6 from J, leaving 11 bases between them. Germline CDR1 is LNHDA and CDR2 is SQIVND (reference sequence). The CDR3 nucleotides read TGTGCCAGTAGTCACCGGGACTCCGAGCAGTACTTC. The encoded protein is CASSHRDSEQYF.

The J gene is TRBJ2-1, the V gene TRBV2, with D uncertain. Germline V gene sequence: CDR1 SNHLY, CDR2 FYNNEI. V was trimmed by 3 bases and J by 5 bases, leaving 8 bases between them. The CDR3 runs to 13 residues. CDR3 DNA: TGTGCCAGCAGTGAGAACGTGGACAATGAGCAGTTCTTC. Translated, it gives CASSENVDNEQFF.

The rearrangement joins TRBV6-6 to TRBJ2-2; D is undetermined. This CDR3 comprises 13 residues. Per the germline V gene, CDR1 is MNHNY and CDR2 is SVGAGI (reference sequence). With 4 bases removed from V and 7 bases from J, the gap between germline ends came to 10 bases. This chain's CDR3 is CASSWAPDGELFF. The CDR3 bases are TGTGCCAGCAGTTGGGCCCCGGACGGGGAGCTGTTTTTT.

This clone occurred once. This chain links TRBV29-1 with TRBJ1-1; D is perhaps TRBD1 (6 bases). With 7 bases removed from V and 6 bases from J, the gap between germline ends came to 18 bases. Germline V gene data show CDR1 as SQVTM and CDR2 as ANQGSEA. The CDR3 contains 13 residues. This chain's CDR3 is CSAERDTKAEAFF. CDR3 nucleotide sequence: TGCAGCGCCGAGAGGGACACCAAGGCTGAAGCTTTCTTT.

The genes are TRBV6-4 and TRBJ1-1, with unresolved D. The CDR3 totals 13 residues. Germline V gene data show CDR1 as MRHNA and CDR2 as SNTAGT. Between the trimmed V and J ends, which lost 2 bases and 2 bases, there was a span of 6 bases. This CDR3 reads CASSDADNTEAFF. In DNA form, the CDR3 reads TGTGCCAGCAGTGACGCAGATAACACTGAAGCTTTCTTT.

The rearrangement uses TRBV6-5 and TRBJ1-1, with a possible D match to TRBD1 (5 bases). V shed 6 bases and J shed 0 bases, with 11 bases lying between them. Germline lookup yields CDR1 MNHEY and CDR2 SVGAGI. The CDR3 covers 14 residues. The CDR3: CASRRGSMNTEAFF. The CDR3 DNA is TGTGCCAGCAGAAGGGGATCGATGAACACTGAAGCTTTCTTT.

This clone occurred a few times. The chain combines TRBV5-4 with TRBJ2-2; tentatively, D is TRBD1 or TRBD2 (5 bases each). The CDR3 extends over 12 amino acids. V was cut by 4 bases and J by 7 bases, with 8 bases left in between. Germline-derived CDR1 and CDR2 are SGHNT and YYREEE (reference sequence). The chain's CDR3 is CASSRDVGELFF. The CDR3 DNA reads as TGTGCCAGCAGCCGGGACGTCGGGGAGCTGTTTTTT.

The chain links TRBV28 to TRBJ2-7; 16 bases are shared with TRBD2. From germline, CDR1 is MDHEN and CDR2 SYDVKM. The trim removed 3 bases at V and 6 bases at J, leaving 5 bases unmatched. The CDR3 is made up of 16 amino acids. CDR3 protein: CASSLGLAGGQREQYF. As DNA, the CDR3 is TGTGCCAGCAGTTTGGGACTAGCGGGAGGGCAGCGCGAGCAGTACTTC.

The V and J genes are TRBV19 and TRBJ1-2, with a possible D match to TRBD1 (6 bases). V lost 4 bases, J lost 5 bases, and 14 bases lay in between. CDR3 length: 14 residues. CDR1 LNHDA and CDR2 SQIVND come from the germline V gene (reference sequence). The CDR3 spells CASSTRGEVYGYTF. The CDR3 DNA sequence: TGTGCCAGTAGTACAAGGGGGGAGGTGTATGGCTACACCTTC.

This clone was observed a few times. This sequence joins TRBV7-3 and TRBJ2-7; the D is unclear. Looked up from germline, CDR1 is SGHTA and CDR2 is FQGTGA. This CDR3 comprises 14 residues. V lost 4 bases to trimming and J lost 3 bases, with 13 bases between them. The CDR3 loop is CASSSQANSYEQYF. CDR3 in DNA: TGTGCCAGCAGCTCCCAGGCGAATAGCTACGAGCAGTACTTC. Full variable domain (outside the CDR3, taken from reference TRBV7-3 and TRBJ2-7): GAGVSQTPSNKVTEKGKYVELRCDPISGHTALYWYRQSLGQGPEFLIYFQGTGAADDSGLPNDRFFAVRPEGSVSTLKIQRTERGDSAVYLCASSSQANSYEQYFGPGTRLTVT.